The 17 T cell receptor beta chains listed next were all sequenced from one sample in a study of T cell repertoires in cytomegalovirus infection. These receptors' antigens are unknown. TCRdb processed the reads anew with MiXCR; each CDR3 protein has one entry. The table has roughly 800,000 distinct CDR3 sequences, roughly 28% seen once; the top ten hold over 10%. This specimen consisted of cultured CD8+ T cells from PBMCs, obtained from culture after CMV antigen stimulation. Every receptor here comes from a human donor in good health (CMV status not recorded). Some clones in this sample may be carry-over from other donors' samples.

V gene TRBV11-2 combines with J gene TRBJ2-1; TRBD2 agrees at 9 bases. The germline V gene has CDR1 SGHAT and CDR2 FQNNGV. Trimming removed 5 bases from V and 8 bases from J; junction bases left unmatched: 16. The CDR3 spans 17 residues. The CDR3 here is CASSLSPGLARTYEQFF. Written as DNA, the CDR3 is TGTGCCAGCAGCCTTTCACCGGGACTAGCCCGGACCTATGAGCAGTTCTTC.

CDR3 protein: CASSLAPGEEQYF. CDR3 in DNA: TGTGCCAGCAGCTTGGCCCCAGGGGAAGAGCAGTACTTC. The chain carries TRBV5-4 and TRBJ2-7; D possibly corresponds to TRBD1 (6 bases). The CDR3 runs 13 residues. V was pared by 0 bases and J by 7 bases, with 11 bases between. Germline-derived CDR1 and CDR2 are SGHNT and YYREEE (reference sequence).

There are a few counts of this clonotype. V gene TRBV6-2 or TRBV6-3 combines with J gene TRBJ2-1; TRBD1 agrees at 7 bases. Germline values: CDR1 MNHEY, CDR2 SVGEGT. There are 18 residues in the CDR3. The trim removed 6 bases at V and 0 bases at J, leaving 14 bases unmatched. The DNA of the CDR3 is TGTGCCAGCAGCTGGACAGGAATAACCGGTCCCTCCTACAATGAGCAGTTCTTC. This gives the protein CASSWTGITGPSYNEQFF.

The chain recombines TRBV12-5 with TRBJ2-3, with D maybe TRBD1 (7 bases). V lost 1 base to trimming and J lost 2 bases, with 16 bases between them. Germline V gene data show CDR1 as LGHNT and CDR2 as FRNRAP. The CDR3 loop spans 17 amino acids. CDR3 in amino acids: CASGLGTGEEDTDTQYF. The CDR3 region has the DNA TGTGCTAGTGGTTTGGGAACAGGGGAGGAGGACACAGATACGCAGTATTTT.

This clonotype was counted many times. The CDR3 sequence is CASSSYRGSDKNIQYF. CDR3 nucleotide sequence: TGTGCCAGCAGTTCCTACAGGGGTAGTGACAAAAACATTCAGTACTTC. The V and J genes are TRBV12-3 or TRBV12-4 and TRBJ2-4, with TRBD1 matching 7 bases. The CDR3 totals 16 residues. The ends lost 4 bases at V and 3 bases at J; junction bases unmatched: 9.

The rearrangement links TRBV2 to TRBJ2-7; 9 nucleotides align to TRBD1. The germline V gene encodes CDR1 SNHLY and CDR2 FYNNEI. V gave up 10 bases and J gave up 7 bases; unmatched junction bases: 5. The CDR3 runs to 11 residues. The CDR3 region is CATQGAREQYV. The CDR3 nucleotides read TGTGCCACACAGGGGGCGAGAGAGCAGTACGTC.

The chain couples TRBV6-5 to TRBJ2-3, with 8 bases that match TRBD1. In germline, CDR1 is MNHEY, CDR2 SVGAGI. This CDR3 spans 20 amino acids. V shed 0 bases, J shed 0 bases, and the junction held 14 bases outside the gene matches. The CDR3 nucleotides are TGTGCCAGCAGTTACTCGAGCCCTGGACAGGGCTCGTTTAGCACAGATACGCAGTATTTT. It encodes CASSYSSPGQGSFSTDTQYF.

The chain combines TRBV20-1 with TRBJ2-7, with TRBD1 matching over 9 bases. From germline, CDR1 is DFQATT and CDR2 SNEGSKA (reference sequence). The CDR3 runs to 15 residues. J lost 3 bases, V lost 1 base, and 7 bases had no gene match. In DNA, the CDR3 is TGCAGTGCTAGAGCCACGGGACAGGGCCTCTACGAGCAGTACTTC. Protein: CSARATGQGLYEQYF.

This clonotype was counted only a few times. Written as DNA, the CDR3 is TGTGCCAGCAGTGTAAAAAATGCAGCAACTAACTATGGCTACACCTTC. It specifies CASSVKNAATNYGYTF. The chain employs TRBV9 and TRBJ1-2, with D hard to call. This CDR3 has 16 amino acids. Trimming pared 5 bases from V and 0 bases from J, leaving 17 bases between. From germline, CDR1 is SGDLS and CDR2 YYNGEE.

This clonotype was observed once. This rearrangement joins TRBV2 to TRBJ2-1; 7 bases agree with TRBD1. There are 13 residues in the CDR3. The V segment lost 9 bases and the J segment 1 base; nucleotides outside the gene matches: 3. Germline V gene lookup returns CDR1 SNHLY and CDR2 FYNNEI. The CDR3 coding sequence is TGTGCCAGGGCAGGGGGATCCTACAATGAGCAGTTCTTC. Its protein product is CARAGGSYNEQFF. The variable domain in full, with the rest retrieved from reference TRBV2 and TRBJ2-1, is EPEVTQTPSHQVTQMGQEVILRCVPISNHLYFYWYRQILGQKVEFLVSFYNNEISEKSEIFDDQFSVERPDGSNFTLKIRSTKLEDSAMYFCARAGGSYNEQFFGPGTRLTVL.

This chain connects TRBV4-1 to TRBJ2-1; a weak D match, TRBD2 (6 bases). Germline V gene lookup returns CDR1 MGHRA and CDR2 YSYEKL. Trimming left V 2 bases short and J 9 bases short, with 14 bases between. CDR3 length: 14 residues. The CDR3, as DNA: TGCGCCAGCAGCCAAAGATGGGGGGATAGTGAGCAGTTCTTC. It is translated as CASSQRWGDSEQFF.

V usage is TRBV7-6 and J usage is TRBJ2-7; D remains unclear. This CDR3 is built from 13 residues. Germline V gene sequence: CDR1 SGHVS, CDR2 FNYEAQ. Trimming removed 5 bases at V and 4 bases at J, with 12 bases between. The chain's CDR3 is CASSLPNTYEQYF. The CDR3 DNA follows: TGTGCCAGCAGCCTTCCTAACACGTACGAGCAGTACTTC.

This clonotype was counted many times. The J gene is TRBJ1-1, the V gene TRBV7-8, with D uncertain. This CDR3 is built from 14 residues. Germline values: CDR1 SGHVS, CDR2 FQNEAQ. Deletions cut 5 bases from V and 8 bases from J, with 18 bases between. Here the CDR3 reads CASSRKRGSVEAFF. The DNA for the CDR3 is TGTGCCAGCAGCCGCAAGCGGGGATCAGTCGAAGCTTTCTTT.

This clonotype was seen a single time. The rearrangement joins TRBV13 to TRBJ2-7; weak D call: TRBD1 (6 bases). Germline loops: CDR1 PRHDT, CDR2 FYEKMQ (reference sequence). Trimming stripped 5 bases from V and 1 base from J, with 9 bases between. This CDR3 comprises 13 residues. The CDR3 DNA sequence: TGTGCCAGCAGCGATGACAGGTCCTACGAGCAGTACTTC. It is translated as CASSDDRSYEQYF.

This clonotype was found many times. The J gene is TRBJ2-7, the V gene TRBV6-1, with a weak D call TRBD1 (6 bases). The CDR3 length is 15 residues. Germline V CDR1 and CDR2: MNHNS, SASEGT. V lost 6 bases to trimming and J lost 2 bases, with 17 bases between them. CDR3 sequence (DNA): TGTGCCAGCAGGGACAGACGGGGAAGTCCCTACGAGCAGTACTTC. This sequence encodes CASRDRRGSPYEQYF.

CDR3: CAIQGKVGNTEAFF. The CDR3 coding sequence is TGTGCCATCCAGGGGAAGGTGGGTAACACTGAAGCTTTCTTT. The rearrangement links TRBV10-3 to TRBJ1-1; tentative D call: TRBD1 (6 bases). This CDR3 has 14 residues. In germline, CDR1 is ENHRY, CDR2 SYGVKD. The V end lost 8 bases, the J end lost 2 bases, and 15 bases lay between the germline ends.

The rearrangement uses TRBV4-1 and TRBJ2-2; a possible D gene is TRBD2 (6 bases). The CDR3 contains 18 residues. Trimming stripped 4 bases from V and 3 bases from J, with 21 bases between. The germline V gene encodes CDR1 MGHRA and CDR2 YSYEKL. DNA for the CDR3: TGCGCCAGCAGCCTTCCTCCCGGCGGGGCCTCGGACACCGGGGAGCTGTTTTTT. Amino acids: CASSLPPGGASDTGELFF.